The clone carrying this TCR beta chain was detected only once. The data belong to a study of shared clonotypes between healthy human individuals. Genomic DNA belonging to each subset was distributed in equal measure over several immunoSEQ plates. Only in-frame clones appear in the TCRdb table, and some are missing; sequencing was by immunoSEQ multiplex PCR. This sample has hundreds of thousands of clones, with 95% found just once. The CDR3 runs 15 residues. Germline V gene lookup returns CDR1 PRHDT and CDR2 FYEKMQ (reference sequence). The V end lost 5 bases, the J end lost 0 bases, and 11 bases lay between the germline ends. Naive CD8 cells were CD45RO-negative, positively selected for CCR7, excluding terminally differentiated effector memory CD45RA+ cells. Adult Caucasians living in Nashville, Tennessee made up all of the donors.

V gene TRBV13 combines with J gene TRBJ1-3, with D possibly TRBD1 on 6 matching bases. The receptor's source is a woman in her thirties in good health. Sequenced input: naive CD8+ T cells sorted from blood. The CDR3 region is CASSPRGSSGNTIYF. The DNA of the CDR3 is TGTGCCAGCAGCCCGAGGGGGAGCTCTGGAAACACCATATATTTT.